Presented here are 10 T cell receptor beta chains from one specimen sequenced in a study of blood T cell repertoires in COVID-19. The table came from immunoSEQ multiplex PCR; TCRdb's copy has only in-frame clones and leaves some out. The table has roughly 60,000 clones, more than 80% seen once. The sample comprised peripheral blood. The receptors were gathered from a man aged 80 or over with acute or convalescent COVID-19.

The rearrangement links TRBV2 to TRBJ2-3; TRBD2 matches 10 bases. V was pared by 4 bases and J by 3 bases, with 4 bases of the junction left unmatched. Germline V CDR1 and CDR2: SNHLY, FYNNEI. The CDR3 covers 15 residues. The CDR3 spells CASSGSGGATDTQYF. The CDR3 DNA reads as TGTGCCAGCAGTGGGAGCGGGGGGGCAACAGATACGCAGTATTTT.

The rearrangement links TRBV19 to TRBJ1-1, with 7 bases aligning to TRBD1. Trimming removed 4 bases from V and 1 base from J; junction bases left unmatched: 6. CDR1 LNHDA and CDR2 SQIVND come from the germline V gene (reference sequence). The CDR3 covers 15 residues. The DNA of the CDR3 is TGTGCCAGTAGTAAAAACAGGGGAGGGAACACTGAAGCTTTCTTT. Its translation is CASSKNRGGNTEAFF.

The rearrangement links TRBV9 to TRBJ1-4, with 8 bases matching TRBD1. This CDR3 is built from 16 residues. CDR1 SGDLS and CDR2 YYNGEE come from the germline V gene. J was trimmed by 8 bases and V by 4 bases; bases with no gene match: 13. The CDR3 coding sequence is TGTGCCAGCAGCCCAACCACTGGACAGGGAAGCGAAAAACTGTTTTTT. It codes for CASSPTTGQGSEKLFF.

V and J are TRBV5-6 and TRBJ2-7; D gene ambiguous. The CDR3 spans 12 residues. CDR1 and CDR2 (germline): SGHDT, YYEEEE. Trimming shortened V by 4 bases and J by 4 bases, and 9 bases separated the two germline ends. The CDR3 sequence: CASSRGGYEQYF. The DNA for the CDR3 is TGTGCCAGCAGCCGTGGCGGATACGAGCAGTACTTC.

The chain recombines TRBV7-2 with TRBJ1-2; 9 bases agree with TRBD1. Germline lookup yields CDR1 SGHTA and CDR2 FQGNSA. The CDR3 contains 14 residues. V trimming: 5 bases; J trimming: 8 bases; junction bases outside the gene matches: 9. The CDR3 loop reads CASSEGQGSGGYTF. As DNA, the CDR3 is TGTGCCAGCAGCGAGGGACAGGGATCGGGAGGCTACACCTTC.

The genes are TRBV13 and TRBJ1-6; the D is unclear. V was shortened by 2 bases and J by 9 bases, with 5 bases between the two germline ends. Germline V gene lookup returns CDR1 PRHDT and CDR2 FYEKMQ (reference sequence). The CDR3 runs to 12 residues. As DNA, the CDR3 is TGTGCCAGCAGCTTACTTTCTTCACCCCTCCACTTT. It specifies CASSLLSSPLHF. Using reference TRBV13 and TRBJ1-6 for the parts outside the CDR3, the full variable domain is AAGVIQSPRHLIKEKRETATLKCYPIPRHDTVYWYQQGPGQDPQFLISFYEKMQSDKGSIPDRFSAQQFSDYHSELNMSSLELGDSALYFCASSLLSSPLHFGNGTRLTVT.

The gene calls are TRBV6-2 or TRBV6-3 and TRBJ2-2; D is possibly TRBD2 (6 bases). Trimming cost V 6 bases and J 4 bases, with 18 bases left between them. The CDR3 is made up of 16 amino acids. Germline V gives CDR1 MNHEY, CDR2 SVGEGT. In DNA, the CDR3 is TGTGCCAGCAGCCCTTTCCCAGGAGGGGCCACCGGGGAGCTGTTTTTT. Encoded protein: CASSPFPGGATGELFF.

This clone was counted between two and nine times. The V gene is TRBV18, the J gene TRBJ2-5; 10 bases are shared with TRBD2. CDR3 size: 17 residues. Germline V lookup: CDR1 KGHSH, CDR2 LQKENI. V was clipped by 6 bases and J by 1 base; unmatched bases: 11. The DNA for the CDR3 is TGTGCCAGCTCGGTCTGGCTAGCGGGGGTCGGCCAAGAGACCCAGTACTTC. It codes for CASSVWLAGVGQETQYF.

The V call is TRBV3-1 (or the pseudogene TRBV3-2), the J call TRBJ2-1; no clear D gene. There are 15 residues in the CDR3. V lost 1 base and J lost 0, with 7 bases in between. The germline CDR1 and CDR2 sequences are LGHDT and YNNKEL (reference sequence). The CDR3 sequence: CASSQGWASYNEQFF. For the CDR3, the DNA is TGTGCCAGCAGCCAAGGATGGGCCTCCTACAATGAGCAGTTCTTC.

This chain uses TRBV2 with TRBJ1-2, with 9 nucleotides matching TRBD1. With V trimmed by 1 base and J by 7 bases, 4 bases remained unmatched. This CDR3 has 14 amino acids. The germline gives CDR1 SNHLY, CDR2 FYNNEI. The CDR3 DNA sequence: TGTGCCAGCAGTGAAGACAGGGGGCCTCGTGGCTACACCTTC. Protein sequence: CASSEDRGPRGYTF.